The 24 T cell receptor beta chains below were found in one sample sequenced in a study of blood T cells in healthy people across ages (dated by TCRdb to about 2015). Libraries were constructed by 5' RACE. The sequencer was an Illumina HiSeq 2500. A second roughly 7 to 12 cycle PCR used a sample-barcoded 5' primer and a J-beta primer mix. The raw public data were reprocessed by TCRdb itself: fastp quality trimming at Q25, MiXCR clonotype calling, in-frame beta chains only. Rows are combined by CDR3 protein, so each entry shows the most common genes and DNA. This sample has 650,000 to 1,000,000 distinct CDR3 sequences in its table, and about half of those were observed once. The top ten hold 15% to 20% of the sample. Sample: blood. The receptors come from a man at least 80 years old in good health.

This clonotype has just a few counts. This rearrangement joins TRBV9 to TRBJ2-2; no firm D call. Germline V gene lookup returns CDR1 SGDLS and CDR2 YYNGEE. Between the trimmed V and J ends, which lost 0 bases and 2 bases, there was a span of 8 bases. The CDR3 has 15 amino acids. CDR3 DNA: TGTGCCAGCAGCGTAGCTGCCGTAAACACCGGGGAGCTGTTTTTT. Translated, it gives CASSVAAVNTGELFF.

This sequence joins TRBV29-1 and TRBJ2-7; 7 bases match TRBD2. The V and J ends lost 5 bases and 2 bases, in that order; junction bases with no gene match: 12. The CDR3 contains 15 residues. Per the germline V gene, CDR1 is SQVTM and CDR2 is ANQGSEA. Here the CDR3 DNA reads TGCAGCGTTCGTGATGGTACCCGGGGGGCCTACGAGCAGTACTTC. This translates into CSVRDGTRGAYEQYF.

There are a few counts of this clonotype. This sequence joins TRBV24-1 and TRBJ2-3; D possibly corresponds to TRBD2 (5 bases). The CDR3 extends over 14 amino acids. The germline V and J ends were trimmed by 9 bases and 0 bases, with 12 bases remaining between them. Per germline, CDR1 KGHDR and CDR2 SFDVKD. CDR3 residues: CATGSRESTDTQYF. In nucleotides, the CDR3 is TGTGCCACCGGTTCCCGGGAAAGCACAGATACGCAGTATTTT.

In its sample, this clonotype was seen a few times. The chain is built from TRBV15 and TRBJ2-7, with TRBD2 matching over 12 bases. V lost 4 bases to trimming and J lost 2 bases; unmatched junction nucleotides: 6. The CDR3 totals 16 residues. CDR1 is LNHNV, CDR2 YYDKDF, per germline (reference sequence). The CDR3 region has the DNA TGTGCCACCAGCAAGATCGGACTAGCGGGGACCTACGAGCAGTACTTC. Protein sequence: CATSKIGLAGTYEQYF.

V is TRBV9 and J is TRBJ2-1, with 13 bases that match TRBD2. V was clipped by 3 bases and J by 10 bases; unmatched bases: 13. CDR3 size: 17 residues. The V gene's germline CDR1 is SGDLS and CDR2 YYNGEE. This chain's CDR3 is CASSGTSGSSGTREQFF. The CDR3 region has the DNA TGTGCCAGCAGCGGGACTAGCGGGAGTTCAGGGACGCGGGAGCAGTTCTTC.

The chain is built from TRBV12-3 or TRBV12-4 and TRBJ2-2, with 7 positions matching TRBD1. The ends lost 2 bases at V and 0 bases at J; junction bases unmatched: 3. The CDR3 extends over 16 amino acids. CDR3 protein: CASSLSGTANTGELFF. The CDR3, as DNA: TGTGCCAGCAGTTTATCCGGGACAGCGAACACCGGGGAGCTGTTTTTT.

In this sample, this clonotype turned up a few times. The chain joins TRBV15 to TRBJ2-1, with 12 bases matching TRBD2. The CDR3 is 16 residues long. After removal of 2 bases from V and 3 bases from J, the junction contained 2 bases not matched to a gene. Germline V gene sequence: CDR1 LNHNV, CDR2 YYDKDF (reference sequence). CDR3: CATSRPSGRGYNEQFF. CDR3 DNA: TGTGCCACCAGCAGACCTAGCGGGAGGGGCTACAATGAGCAGTTCTTC.

V is TRBV12-3 or TRBV12-4 and J is TRBJ1-1; maybe TRBD1 (5 bases). V was clipped by 11 bases and J by 1 base, with 11 bases between them. The CDR3 is 12 residues long. CDR3 protein: CAAGVRNTEAFF. CDR3 nucleotides: TGTGCCGCGGGGGTAAGGAACACTGAAGCTTTCTTT.

This clonotype was detected only a few times. The chain employs TRBV28 and TRBJ2-3, with D unclear. V was clipped by 6 bases and J by 0 bases, with 7 bases between them. The CDR3 covers 13 residues. Germline V lookup: CDR1 MDHEN, CDR2 SYDVKM. The CDR3 here is CASRIDSTDTQYF. The CDR3 DNA is TGTGCCAGCAGAATCGACAGCACAGATACGCAGTATTTT.

Concerning this clonotype itself: The junction departs from the called germline gene at one end, perhaps through a read error. This rearrangement joins TRBV13 to TRBJ1-2; 10 positions match TRBD1. Germline V CDR1 and CDR2: PRHDT, FYEKMQ (reference sequence). The CDR3 contains 17 residues. The CDR3 region is CASSTPGGTGDLYGHTF. CDR3 nucleotide sequence: TGTGCCAGCAGCACACCTGGGGGGACAGGGGACCTCTATGGCCACACCTTC.

CDR3 amino acids: CSASLGSEAFF. The DNA of the CDR3 is TGCAGTGCTAGCTTGGGGTCTGAAGCTTTCTTT. The chain has TRBV20-1 and TRBJ1-1; the D is unclear. With 3 bases removed from V and 6 bases from J, the gap between germline ends came to 8 bases. Germline V gives CDR1 DFQATT, CDR2 SNEGSKA (reference sequence). There are 11 residues in the CDR3.

This clonotype has more than one count but fewer than ten. This chain connects TRBV28 to TRBJ2-7; TRBD2 agrees at 12 bases. There are 16 residues in the CDR3. Trimming at V came to 6 bases and at J to 7 bases, leaving 13 bases not matched to a gene. From germline, CDR1 is MDHEN and CDR2 SYDVKM. In DNA form, the CDR3 reads TGTGCCAGCAGCTTCCGACTAGCGGGAGTCCACAATGAGCAGTACTTC. Translation gives CASSFRLAGVHNEQYF.

About this clonotype itself: This sequence may be a read error, since a much larger clone differs from it by one base. This CDR3 is CSVEDVRLARRSYNEQFF. The CDR3 nucleotides read TGCAGCGTTGAAGATGTTAGACTAGCGAGAAGATCCTACAATGAGCAGTTCTTC. V gene TRBV29-1 combines with J gene TRBJ2-1; 8 bases match TRBD2. The germline V gene encodes CDR1 SQVTM and CDR2 ANQGSEA. V was clipped by 0 bases and J by 1 base; unmatched bases: 11. This CDR3 is built from 18 residues.

This clonotype has just a few counts. The genes are TRBV20-1 and TRBJ2-1; D may be TRBD2 (6 bases). The closer fit of TRBJ2-7 to the DNA end suggests the J call may be wrong. The CDR3 has 15 residues. Germline V lookup: CDR1 DFQATT, CDR2 SNEGSKA (reference sequence). The CDR3 sequence is CSAREAGSSYNEQYF. The CDR3 nucleotides are TGCAGTGCTAGAGAAGCGGGCAGCTCCTACAATGAGCAGTACTTC.

This clonotype was seen only once. The gene calls are TRBV7-6 and TRBJ2-2; 7 positions agree with TRBD2. In germline, CDR1 is SGHVS, CDR2 FNYEAQ. The CDR3 has 17 amino acids. V lost 2 bases, J lost 1 base, and 7 bases stayed unmatched. The CDR3 coding sequence is TGTGCCAGCAGCTTACCCGGGGGGACCTGGAACACCGGGGAGCTGTTTTTT. The encoded protein is CASSLPGGTWNTGELFF. The full variable domain, its missing parts supplied by reference TRBV7-6 and TRBJ2-2, is GAGVSQSPRYKVTKRGQDVALRCDPISGHVSLYWYRQALGQGPEFLTYFNYEAQQDKSGLPNDRFSAERPEGSISTLTIQRTEQRDSAMYRCASSLPGGTWNTGELFFGEGSRLTVL.

The rearrangement uses TRBV12-3 or TRBV12-4 and TRBJ2-1; D is unresolved. The CDR3 totals 11 residues. The ends were cut back, 10 bases at V and 9 bases at J, with 13 bases in the middle. CDR3 region: CANTGSGEQFF. As DNA, the CDR3 is TGTGCCAACACCGGTTCTGGTGAGCAGTTCTTC.

The rearrangement joins TRBV24-1 to TRBJ2-3; D uncertain. Trimming took 5 bases from V and 6 from J, leaving 5 bases between them. This CDR3 comprises 11 residues. Looked up from germline, CDR1 is KGHDR and CDR2 is SFDVKD. CDR3 sequence: CATSAGDTQYF. CDR3 sequence (DNA): TGTGCCACCAGTGCCGGCGATACGCAGTATTTT.

This clonotype has just a few counts. The rearrangement joins TRBV16 to TRBJ2-7, with TRBD1 identical over 7 bases. Germline V gene sequence: CDR1 KGHSY, CDR2 FQNENV. The CDR3 is 14 amino acids. V shed 4 bases, J shed 0 bases, and the junction held 3 bases outside the gene matches. CDR3 DNA: TGTGCCAGCAGCCGGGACAGCCTCTCCTACGAGCAGTACTTC. Its protein is CASSRDSLSYEQYF.

Points on this clonotype: One junction end disagrees with the germline gene, perhaps due to a read error. The gene calls are TRBV4-2 and TRBJ2-1; no definite D call. Germline V lookup: CDR1 LGHNA, CDR2 YNFKEQ. The CDR3 length is 12 residues. The CDR3 reads CASGHRDNEQFF. The CDR3 DNA reads TGTGCCAGCGGCCACCGGGACAATGAGCAGTTCTTC.

V usage is TRBV20-1 and J usage is TRBJ2-7; 11 bases match TRBD2. Germline V gene sequence: CDR1 DFQATT, CDR2 SNEGSKA (reference sequence). The length of the CDR3 is 16 residues. V shed 0 bases and J 7 bases; nucleotides not matched to a gene: 11. CDR3 protein: CSARDTLAGVGNEQYF. In DNA form, the CDR3 reads TGCAGTGCTAGAGACACACTAGCGGGAGTCGGCAATGAGCAGTACTTC.

V is TRBV4-3 and J is TRBJ2-1, with 9 bases identical to TRBD2. Germline V CDR1 and CDR2: LGHNA, YSLEER. With 6 bases clipped from V and 2 bases from J, the junction kept 8 bases outside the gene matches. The CDR3 consists of 16 residues. Here the CDR3 reads CASSHQLAGAYNEQFF. The CDR3 region has the DNA TGCGCCAGCAGTCATCAACTAGCGGGCGCCTACAATGAGCAGTTCTTC.

This chain uses TRBV2 with TRBJ2-5; no clear D gene. The CDR3 totals 11 residues. The germline V gene encodes CDR1 SNHLY and CDR2 FYNNEI. V was shortened by 6 bases and J by 4 bases, with 6 bases between the two germline ends. Here the CDR3 reads CASRLLETQYF. The CDR3 DNA follows: TGTGCCAGCAGGCTCCTAGAGACCCAGTACTTC.

This clonotype has a handful of counts. A much larger clone lies a single base off, so this may be a read error. This CDR3 reads CASAQGPLEHNKQYF. The DNA for the CDR3 is TGTGCCAGTGCCCAGGGACCCCTGGAACACAATAAGCAGTACTTC. The chain carries TRBV19 and TRBJ2-5; the D call may be TRBD1 or TRBD2 (5 bases each). This CDR3 contains 15 residues. The V end lost 8 bases, the J end lost 11 bases, and 27 bases lay between the germline ends. CDR1 LNHDA and CDR2 SQIVND come from the germline V gene (reference sequence).

This chain connects TRBV28 to TRBJ2-2; D uncertain. Trimming removed 2 bases at V and 8 bases at J, with 18 bases between. The germline gives CDR1 MDHEN, CDR2 SYDVKM. CDR3 length: 16 residues. The CDR3: CASSLNYSPSRGELFF. As DNA, the CDR3 is TGTGCCAGCAGTTTAAATTATAGCCCTTCGCGGGGGGAGCTGTTTTTT. The full variable domain, with the rest looked up from reference TRBV28 and TRBJ2-2, is DVKVTQSSRYLVKRTGEKVFLECVQDMDHENMFWYRQDPGLGLRLIYFSYDVKMKEKGDIPEGYSVSREKKERFSLILESASTNQTSMYLCASSLNYSPSRGELFFGEGSRLTVL.